The clone carrying this T cell receptor (beta chain) was counted between two and nine times. The antigen remains undetermined. TCRdb reanalysed the reads using MiXCR and keeps one entry per CDR3 protein. This table holds more than 110,000 distinct CDR3 sequences, roughly 32% found once. The sample comes from a study of T cell repertoires in cytomegalovirus infection. With V trimmed by 4 bases and J by 5 bases, 3 bases remained unmatched. This CDR3 comprises 14 residues. The germline V gene has CDR1 SGHTA and CDR2 FQGTGA. Sequenced material: CD8+ T cells from cultured PBMCs, taken from culture after CMV antigen stimulation. This TCR was recovered from a human donor in good health (CMV status not recorded). Some clones in this sample may be carry-over from other donors' samples. J is TRBJ2-5 and V is TRBV7-3; TRBD2 matches 11 bases. The DNA for the CDR3 is TGTGCCAGCAGCTCTAGCGGGGGGCCGGAGACCCAGTACTTC. Translating it yields CASSSSGGPETQYF. Using reference TRBV7-3 and TRBJ2-5 for the parts outside the CDR3, the full variable domain is GAGVSQTPSNKVTEKGKYVELRCDPISGHTALYWYRQSLGQGPEFLIYFQGTGAADDSGLPNDRFFAVRPEGSVSTLKIQRTERGDSAVYLCASSSSGGPETQYFGPGTRLLVL.